This is a list of T cell receptor beta chains from one sample in a study of vaccination and CD4 T cells after COVID-19. These receptors have no identified antigens. One entry per CDR3 protein, called by TCRdb with MiXCR from the PCR reads. Of almost 15,000 distinct CDR3 sequences listed, around 80% are singletons. Source material: CD4+ T cells from blood, cultured in vitro. The source of these receptors is a human donor who had recovered from COVID-19. The conserved cysteine and the conserved F or W are not part of the CDR3 here.

>TRBV30|TRBJ2-3
AWRMWADTQY
>TRBV2|TRBJ1-1
ASSVGGISTEAF
>TRBV18|NA
ASSTGTGYEQY
>TRBV20-1|TRBJ1-4
SARDSGGEKLF
>TRBV27|TRBJ1-5
ASSSGFVSQPQH
>TRBV6-5|TRBJ1-5
ASSYQGGGQPQH
>TRBV15|TRBJ2-7
ATSTERRTYEQY
>TRBV21-1|TRBJ2-5
ASSKALRTSGGETQY
>TRBV6-1|TRBJ1-2
ASSAGGAYGYT
>TRBV19|TRBJ1-2
ASSITGGALNYGYT
>TRBV20-1|TRBJ1-5
SASSGQGNQPQH
>TRBV20-1|TRBJ2-7
SARDRWRGSYEQY
>TRBV20-1|TRBJ1-6
SASVAQGPVLSPLH
>TRBV10-2|TRBJ1-2
ASSSGTGNYNGYT